Below are 9 T cell receptor beta chains sequenced from a single sample in a study of cytomegalovirus exposure and HLA in healthy donors. TCRdb's table, derived via immunoSEQ multiplex PCR, lists solely in-frame clones and lacks some. The table shows hundreds of thousands of clones, with more than 80% occurring only once. The sequenced material came from PBMCs. The source of these receptors is a woman between 18 and 29 years old in good health and CMV-seronegative.

The V call is TRBV27, the J call TRBJ2-2; TRBD2 might be the D (6 bases). Germline V gives CDR1 MNHEY, CDR2 SMNVEV (reference sequence). This CDR3 spans 12 amino acids. The germline V and J ends were trimmed by 6 bases and 4 bases, with 6 bases remaining between them. CDR3 sequence reads: CASREGTGELFF. The CDR3 nucleotides are TGTGCCAGCAGGGAGGGCACCGGGGAGCTGTTTTTT.

V gene TRBV7-8 combines with J gene TRBJ2-3; D is perhaps TRBD1 (6 bases). The V gene's germline CDR1 is SGHVS and CDR2 FQNEAQ. The germline V and J ends were trimmed by 1 base and 3 bases, with 14 bases remaining between them. The CDR3 is 16 residues long. CDR3 coding DNA: TGTGCCAGCAGCTTAGATGCAGGGGCCCCTACAGATACGCAGTATTTT. Encoded protein: CASSLDAGAPTDTQYF. Supplemented by reference TRBV7-8 and TRBJ2-3, the full variable domain reads GAGVSQSPRYKVAKRGQDVALRCDPISGHVSLFWYQQALGQGPEFLTYFQNEAQLDKSGLPSDRFFAERPEGSVSTLKIQRTQQEDSAVYLCASSLDAGAPTDTQYFGPGTRLTVL.

The rearrangement links TRBV27 to TRBJ2-3; TRBD1 agrees at 10 bases. This CDR3 spans 16 amino acids. CDR1 MNHEY and CDR2 SMNVEV come from the germline V gene (reference sequence). The V gene end was trimmed by 1 base and the J gene end by 3 bases; junction bases not matched to a gene: 4. CDR3 sequence: CASSLLRDRGTDTQYF. CDR3 sequence (DNA): TGTGCCAGCAGTTTATTGAGGGACAGGGGTACAGATACGCAGTATTTT.

The V and J genes are TRBV28 and TRBJ1-1, with 7 bases aligning to TRBD1. CDR3 size: 19 residues. Looked up from germline, CDR1 is MDHEN and CDR2 is SYDVKM. With 3 bases clipped from V and 3 bases from J, the junction kept 19 bases outside the gene matches. CDR3: CASSFLPLYSGGGDTEAFF. In nucleotides, the CDR3 is TGTGCCAGCAGTTTCTTACCCCTTTACTCAGGGGGTGGGGACACTGAAGCTTTCTTT.

This chain uses TRBV5-1 with TRBJ2-3, with unresolved D. Germline-derived CDR1 and CDR2 are SGHRS and YFSETQ. V was cut by 1 base and J by 0 bases, with 12 bases left in between. The CDR3 consists of 16 residues. CDR3 residues: CASSLPGGASTDTQYF. CDR3 bases: TGCGCCAGCAGCTTGCCCGGCGGTGCTAGCACAGATACGCAGTATTTT. The full variable domain, in which reference TRBV5-1 and TRBJ2-3 provide the parts outside the CDR3, is KAGVTQTPRYLIKTRGQQVTLSCSPISGHRSVSWYQQTPGQGLQFLFEYFSETQRNKGNFPGRFSGRQFSNSRSEMNVSTLELGDSALYLCASSLPGGASTDTQYFGPGTRLTVL.

The chain carries TRBV10-1 and TRBJ1-5; 7 bases are shared with TRBD1. CDR3 length: 21 amino acids. Germline CDR1 and CDR2: WNHNN and SYGVQD (reference sequence). The ends lost 3 bases at V and 2 bases at J; junction bases unmatched: 22. The CDR3 loop reads CASSDKMYRGINIEGNQPQHF. The CDR3 bases are TGCGCCAGCAGTGATAAAATGTACAGGGGAATAAATATAGAAGGCAATCAGCCCCAGCATTTT.

The rearrangement uses TRBV28 and TRBJ1-3, with 7 positions matching TRBD1. Trimming took 6 bases from V and 4 from J; bases not matched to a gene: 9. CDR1 MDHEN and CDR2 SYDVKM come from the germline V gene. The CDR3 loop spans 15 amino acids. CDR3 sequence: CASSYPGTEGNTIYF. The CDR3 DNA is TGTGCCAGCAGCTATCCCGGGACAGAAGGAAACACCATATATTTT.

This rearrangement joins TRBV4-2 to TRBJ2-2; 10 nucleotides agree with TRBD2. The CDR3 is 16 amino acids. After removal of 4 bases from V and 7 bases from J, the junction contained 9 bases not matched to a gene. Germline lookup yields CDR1 LGHNA and CDR2 YNFKEQ. CDR3 sequence: CASSPLLAGAGGELFF. The CDR3 nucleotides are TGTGCCAGCAGCCCTCTCCTAGCGGGAGCGGGCGGGGAGCTGTTTTTT.

The CDR3 DNA sequence: TGTGCCACCCTGAGACAGGGACAAAACACTGAAGCTTTCTTT. Protein product: CATLRQGQNTEAFF. The chain links TRBV6-6 to TRBJ1-1, with 7 bases identical to TRBD1. Germline V gene sequence: CDR1 MNHNY, CDR2 SVGAGI (reference sequence). This CDR3 comprises 14 residues. V shed 10 bases, J shed 2 bases, and the junction held 10 bases outside the gene matches.